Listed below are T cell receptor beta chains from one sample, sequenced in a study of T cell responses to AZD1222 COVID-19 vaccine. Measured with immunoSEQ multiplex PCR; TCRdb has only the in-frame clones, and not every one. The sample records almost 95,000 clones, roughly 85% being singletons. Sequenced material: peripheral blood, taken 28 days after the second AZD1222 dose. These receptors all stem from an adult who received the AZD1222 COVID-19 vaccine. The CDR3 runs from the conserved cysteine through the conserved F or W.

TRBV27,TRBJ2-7,CASTRLGPPLNYEQYF
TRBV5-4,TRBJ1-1,CASSLTANTEAFF
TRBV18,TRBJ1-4,CASSPQGVQSSNEKLFF
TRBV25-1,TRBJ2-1,CASSGLARDEQFF
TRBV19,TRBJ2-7,CASRAKQGLVGEQYF
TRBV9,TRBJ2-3,CASSAPGTSGINTQYF
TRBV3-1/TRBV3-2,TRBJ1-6,CASSVQGSSPLHF
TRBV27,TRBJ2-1,CASSSGTSGRNEQFF
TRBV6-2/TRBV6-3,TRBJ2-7,CASSPAYEQYF
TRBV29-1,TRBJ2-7,CSVLWTGKPYEQYF
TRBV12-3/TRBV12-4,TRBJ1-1,CASSAGWRTEAFF
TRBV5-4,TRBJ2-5,CASREQGRRGSETQYF
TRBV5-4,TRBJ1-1,CASSRRDGTWNTEAFF
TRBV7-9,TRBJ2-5,CASSPGLAGETQYF
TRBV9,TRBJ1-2,CASSVGTGSNYGYTF
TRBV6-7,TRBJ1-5,CASTDQGANDNQPQHF
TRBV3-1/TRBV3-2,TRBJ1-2,CASSPTANYGYTF
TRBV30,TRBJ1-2,CAWSVKRGYGYTF
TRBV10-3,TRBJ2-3,CAISDTGGGLSTDTQYF
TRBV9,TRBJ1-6,CASSVGQAGSPLHF
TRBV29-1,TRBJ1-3,CSVVFGSGNTIYF
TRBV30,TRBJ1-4,CAWSVQTNEKLFF
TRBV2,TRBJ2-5,CASRRRRDQETQYF
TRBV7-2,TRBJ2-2,CASSVLAGGPSGELFF
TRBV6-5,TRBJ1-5,CASRGTGQPQHF
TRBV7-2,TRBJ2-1,CASSSPLALPYNEQFF
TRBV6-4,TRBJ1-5,CASTWNLTEDNSNQPQHF
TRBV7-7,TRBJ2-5,CASSQWETKTQYF
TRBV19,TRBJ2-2,CASSLKGQNTGELFF
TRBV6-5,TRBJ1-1,CASSLSRETEAFF
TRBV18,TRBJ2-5,CASSPGAAQETQYF
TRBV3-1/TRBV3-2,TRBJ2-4,CASSQDPDRALNLAKNIQYF
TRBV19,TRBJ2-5,CASPGDRDGETQYF
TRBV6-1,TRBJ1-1,CASSVADYEAFF
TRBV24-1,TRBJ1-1,CATSEPGQGVTEAFF
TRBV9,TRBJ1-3,CASSETVTATGNTIYF
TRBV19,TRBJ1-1,CASSIAPKGAGKNTEAFF
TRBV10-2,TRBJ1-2,CASSEGGYGYTF
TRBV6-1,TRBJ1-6,CASSERSSYNSPLHF
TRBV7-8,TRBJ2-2,CASSLVVASSGVVTGELFF
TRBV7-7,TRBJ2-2,CATSIFSGTGNTGELFF
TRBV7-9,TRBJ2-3,CASSFIAGELGAQYF
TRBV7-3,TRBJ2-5,CASSPTGGAETQYF
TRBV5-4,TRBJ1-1,CASSLAEPNTEAFF
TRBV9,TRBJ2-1,CASSVGLGAGAYNEQFF